These 8 T cell receptor beta chains share one sample of origin, sequenced in a study of monozygotic twins with inflammatory bowel disease. Following a re-call of the 5' RACE reads, TCRdb has one entry per CDR3 protein and lacks DNA. The sample totals approximately 420,000 distinct CDR3 sequences. Source material: blood. These receptors all stem from a human donor with ulcerative colitis or Crohn's disease, or a healthy co-twin of an affected twin (not recorded which).

The J gene is TRBJ1-2, the V gene TRBV3-1. The CDR3 covers 13 residues. From germline, CDR1 is LGHDT and CDR2 YNNKEL (reference sequence). CDR3 region: CASSQGSYGGYTF.

The chain combines TRBV20-1 with TRBJ2-5; without DNA, the TCRdb call of TRBD2 cannot be checked. The CDR3 loop spans 16 amino acids. Per germline, CDR1 DFQATT and CDR2 SNEGSKA (reference sequence). The CDR3 spells CSASGPAGVGSETQYF.

The V gene is TRBV28, the J gene TRBJ2-7; absent DNA, TCRdb's TRBD1 call cannot be checked. The germline V gene encodes CDR1 MDHEN and CDR2 SYDVKM. This CDR3 spans 14 amino acids. This CDR3 reads CASSAQGPSYEQYF. Full variable domain (rest looked up from reference TRBV28 and TRBJ2-7): DVKVTQSSRYLVKRTGEKVFLECVQDMDHENMFWYRQDPGLGLRLIYFSYDVKMKEKGDIPEGYSVSREKKERFSLILESASTNQTSMYLCASSAQGPSYEQYFGPGTRLTVT.

The chain carries TRBV4-2 and TRBJ1-2. Germline CDR1 and CDR2: LGHNA and YNFKEQ. The CDR3 is made up of 15 amino acids. CDR3: CASSQEANFGYGYTF.

The CDR3 spells CASSVLPGAGNTIYF. The chain recombines TRBV2 with TRBJ1-3. The V gene's germline CDR1 is SNHLY and CDR2 FYNNEI. The CDR3 length is 15 residues.

CDR3: CASSLDLGGSYNEQFF. The J gene is TRBJ2-1, the V gene TRBV5-1. This CDR3 is 16 amino acids long. Germline-derived CDR1 and CDR2 are SGHRS and YFSETQ.

The chain joins TRBV6-1 to TRBJ1-2. This CDR3 is built from 15 residues. Per the germline V gene, CDR1 is MNHNS and CDR2 is SASEGT. Here the CDR3 reads CASSEALTANYGYTF.

Here the CDR3 reads CSTVGKSYEQYF. This chain links TRBV20-1 with TRBJ2-7. This CDR3 region has 12 residues. CDR1 DFQATT and CDR2 SNEGSKA come from the germline V gene (reference sequence).